Below are 6 T cell receptor beta chains sequenced from a single sample in a study of spatial heterogeneity in lung cancer. Time point in this sample: sample taken at primary tumor resection. No cells were sorted before sequencing. The whole RNA sequenced was extracted from tumor, nontumor lung or frozen PBMC. TCRdb reanalysed the 5' RACE reads using MiXCR and keeps one entry per CDR3 protein. The sample has approximately 12,000 distinct CDR3 sequences; 14% are singletons. The source was PBMCs, collected at surgery. The receptors were sampled from a female donor with early-stage non-small cell lung cancer.

This clonotype was counted at least ten times. The chain is built from TRBV10-3 and TRBJ2-2, with a possible D match to TRBD1 (6 bases). The CDR3 is 13 amino acids. V shed 6 bases and J shed 5 bases, with 10 bases lying between them. Germline loops: CDR1 ENHRY, CDR2 SYGVKD. In DNA, the CDR3 is TGTGCCATCAGGGGAACAGGGACCGGGGAGCTGTTTTTT. Its translation is CAIRGTGTGELFF.

This clonotype was counted many times. The CDR3 reads CASSPKRAGDSYNEQFF. The CDR3 DNA is TGTGCCAGCAGCCCCAAAAGAGCGGGAGACTCCTACAATGAGCAGTTCTTC. This chain connects TRBV11-3 to TRBJ2-1, with 8 bases identical to TRBD2. The CDR3 is 17 residues long. Trimming removed 5 bases from V and 0 bases from J; junction bases left unmatched: 9. Per germline, CDR1 SGHNT and CDR2 YENEEA.

This clonotype is medium-sized. The V and J genes are TRBV19 and TRBJ1-4, with TRBD1 identical over 8 bases. V gave up 9 bases and J gave up 10 bases; unmatched junction bases: 4. CDR1 is LNHDA, CDR2 SQIVND, per germline (reference sequence). The CDR3 loop spans 11 amino acids. In DNA form, the CDR3 reads TGTGCCAGCGGGACAGGAGGAAAACTGTTTTTT. Encoded protein: CASGTGGKLFF.

By sample share, this clonotype is medium-sized. The rearrangement uses TRBV28 and TRBJ2-1, with TRBD2 matching 13 bases. V was pared by 8 bases and J by 0 bases, with 4 bases of the junction left unmatched. The CDR3 has 16 amino acids. CDR1 MDHEN and CDR2 SYDVKM come from the germline V gene. The chain's CDR3 is CASRTSGSSSYNEQFF. Written as DNA, the CDR3 is TGTGCCAGCCGGACTAGCGGGAGTAGCTCCTACAATGAGCAGTTCTTC.

This clonotype is medium-sized (0.01 to 0.1%) in the sample. The J gene is TRBJ1-3, the V gene TRBV11-2; D is ambiguous. The CDR3 length is 15 residues. Germline V gene sequence: CDR1 SGHAT, CDR2 FQNNGV. V dropped 6 bases and J dropped 4 bases, with 16 bases sitting between them. The CDR3 here is CASSFREGSGNTIYF. The CDR3 DNA is TGTGCCAGCAGTTTCCGGGAGGGATCAGGAAACACCATATATTTT.

The chain couples TRBV5-1 to TRBJ2-7, with D possibly matching TRBD1 (6 bases). The CDR3 consists of 16 residues. The V gene lost 0 bases and the J gene lost 3 bases, with 16 bases spanning the gap. CDR1 SGHRS and CDR2 YFSETQ come from the germline V gene. The CDR3 here is CASSLGRTKGDYEQYF. The DNA for the CDR3 is TGCGCCAGCAGCTTGGGCAGGACCAAGGGGGACTACGAGCAGTACTTC.